This is a list of T cell receptor beta chains from one sample in a study of type 1 regulatory T cells. Each CDR3 protein is one row after TCRdb ran MiXCR on the reads. Of tens of thousands of distinct CDR3 sequences listed, approximately 72% are singletons. These receptors' targets are unknown. The sequencing input was cultured T cells, either the whole culture or a sorted T cell fraction (not recorded which). The receptors stem from a human donor in good health. The CDR3 runs from the conserved cysteine through the conserved F or W. Each record gives: clone size, D gene, V gene, J gene, CDR3 protein, CDR3 DNA. The D gene is left open where the match is weak. Clone size, where shown, is once, few, many, or a class for clones that have expanded.

size: few
D: -
V: TRBV11-2
J: TRBJ2-1
CDR3: CASSLGAGWYNEQFF
DNA: TGTGCCAGCAGCTTAGGGGCGGGGTGGTACAATGAGCAGTTCTTC

size: -
D: TRBD2
V: TRBV20-1
J: TRBJ2-3
CDR3: CSARGASGGGYTQYF
DNA: TGCAGTGCTAGAGGAGCTAGCGGGGGAGGTTATACGCAGTATTTT

size: -
D: TRBD2
V: TRBV7-2
J: TRBJ2-3
CDR3: CASSIQAGGGTDTQYF
DNA: TGTGCCAGCAGCATCCAAGCGGGGGGTGGCACAGATACGCAGTATTTT

size: -
D: -
V: TRBV27
J: TRBJ1-1
CDR3: CASSPHPDSRATEAFF
DNA: TGTGCCAGCAGTCCTCATCCGGACAGCCGAGCCACTGAAGCTTTCTTT

size: -
D: -
V: TRBV3-1
J: TRBJ2-1
CDR3: CASSQGVSSYNEQFF
DNA: TGTGCCAGCAGCCAGGGCGTGAGCTCCTACAATGAGCAGTTCTTC

size: -
D: -
V: TRBV5-6
J: TRBJ2-5
CDR3: CASSRDPRTQYF
DNA: TGTGCCAGCAGCCGGGACCCAAGAACCCAGTACTTC

size: once
D: -
V: TRBV12-5
J: TRBJ2-1
CDR3: CASGLDLDNEQFF
DNA: TGTGCTAGTGGTTTGGATTTAGACAATGAGCAGTTCTTC

size: -
D: -
V: TRBV28
J: TRBJ1-2
CDR3: CASSGRGDYGYTF
DNA: TGTGCCAGCAGTGGCAGGGGAGACTATGGCTACACCTTC

size: -
D: TRBD1
V: TRBV7-2
J: TRBJ1-4
CDR3: CASSLLHRGWDEKLFF
DNA: TGTGCCAGCAGCTTACTCCACAGGGGTTGGGATGAAAAACTGTTTTTT

size: -
D: TRBD2
V: TRBV11-1
J: TRBJ2-1
CDR3: CASSPGLAPYNEQFF
DNA: TGTGCCAGCAGCCCGGGACTAGCGCCCTACAATGAGCAGTTCTTC

size: -
D: -
V: TRBV6-1
J: TRBJ1-1
CDR3: CASPMGSNTEAFF
DNA: TGTGCCAGCCCGATGGGGTCGAACACTGAAGCTTTCTTT

size: few
D: -
V: TRBV7-8
J: TRBJ2-7
CDR3: CASSLTQDEQYF
DNA: TGTGCCAGCAGCTTAACACAGGACGAGCAGTACTTC

size: few
D: -
V: TRBV2
J: TRBJ1-5
CDR3: CASKEGRNQPQHF
DNA: TGTGCTAGCAAAGAAGGGCGCAATCAGCCCCAGCATTTT

size: -
D: -
V: TRBV5-4
J: TRBJ2-1
CDR3: CASSLGLTSYNEQFF
DNA: TGTGCCAGCAGCTTGGGGCTCACCTCCTACAATGAGCAGTTCTTC

size: -
D: -
V: TRBV7-9
J: TRBJ2-7
CDR3: CASSLASTSYEQYF
DNA: TGTGCCAGCAGCTTAGCATCCACAAGCTACGAGCAGTACTTC

size: few
D: TRBD2
V: TRBV7-9
J: TRBJ2-1
CDR3: CASSPWGGESRSDEQFF
DNA: TGTGCCAGCAGCCCCTGGGGGGGGGAATCCCGATCCGATGAGCAGTTCTTC

size: -
D: -
V: TRBV12-3/TRBV12-4
J: TRBJ1-5
CDR3: CASSPVGTGLVAQHF
DNA: TGTGCCAGCAGTCCTGTCGGTACAGGGCTGGTGGCCCAGCATTTT

size: -
D: -
V: TRBV20-1
J: TRBJ1-5
CDR3: CSARDGQLNQPQHF
DNA: TGCAGTGCTAGAGATGGACAGCTGAATCAGCCCCAGCATTTT

size: -
D: -
V: TRBV7-2
J: TRBJ1-2
CDR3: CASSSGPGRMKGGYTF
DNA: TGTGCCAGCAGCTCCGGACCGGGAAGGATGAAAGGGGGCTACACCTTC

size: few
D: -
V: TRBV13
J: TRBJ2-7
CDR3: CASSLGVEQYF
DNA: TGTGCCAGCAGCTTGGGGGTCGAGCAGTACTTC

size: few
D: -
V: TRBV12-5
J: TRBJ2-3
CDR3: CASGLVLGRGNTQYF
DNA: TGTGCTAGTGGTTTGGTACTCGGCAGAGGAAATACGCAGTATTTT

size: -
D: -
V: TRBV20-1
J: TRBJ1-5
CDR3: CSARGQEDNQPQHF
DNA: TGCAGTGCTAGAGGACAGGAGGACAATCAGCCCCAGCATTTT

size: -
D: TRBD1
V: TRBV29-1
J: TRBJ2-3
CDR3: CSVEDPGQGAKDTQYF
DNA: TGCAGCGTTGAAGATCCCGGACAGGGGGCGAAAGATACGCAGTATTTT

size: -
D: TRBD1
V: TRBV24-1
J: TRBJ2-5
CDR3: CATSDLPGQGKGLEETQYF
DNA: TGTGCCACCAGTGATTTGCCAGGACAGGGGAAGGGGCTGGAAGAGACCCAGTACTTC

size: few
D: -
V: TRBV18
J: TRBJ2-5
CDR3: CASSPQKGPQETQYF
DNA: TGTGCCAGCTCACCGCAGAAGGGTCCCCAAGAGACCCAGTACTTC

size: few
D: TRBD1
V: TRBV7-2
J: TRBJ2-7
CDR3: CASSLAPGQGTEQYF
DNA: TGTGCCAGCAGCTTAGCGCCGGGACAGGGTACCGAGCAGTACTTC

size: once
D: -
V: TRBV12-3/TRBV12-4
J: TRBJ1-5
CDR3: CASSLGSSNQPQHF
DNA: TGTGCCAGCAGTTTAGGAAGTAGCAATCAGCCCCAGCATTTT

size: -
D: -
V: TRBV20-1
J: TRBJ1-2
CDR3: CSANGQTGGYTF
DNA: TGCAGTGCTAACGGACAGACTGGGGGCTACACCTTC

size: -
D: TRBD1
V: TRBV12-3/TRBV12-4
J: TRBJ1-2
CDR3: CASSRDRGRSGYTF
DNA: TGTGCCAGCAGTCGGGACAGGGGGCGTAGTGGCTACACCTTC

size: few
D: TRBD2
V: TRBV12-3/TRBV12-4
J: TRBJ2-7
CDR3: CASSLMGGLAEQYF
DNA: TGTGCCAGCAGTTTGATGGGGGGGTTGGCCGAGCAGTACTTC

size: -
D: -
V: TRBV5-4
J: TRBJ2-5
CDR3: CASSIRLNQETQYF
DNA: TGTGCCAGCAGCATAAGACTAAACCAAGAGACCCAGTACTTC

size: -
D: -
V: TRBV20-1
J: TRBJ2-3
CDR3: CSASLRGPGSDTQYF
DNA: TGCAGTGCTAGTCTTCGGGGTCCGGGGTCAGATACGCAGTATTTT

size: medium-sized
D: -
V: TRBV5-1
J: TRBJ2-2
CDR3: CASSLDTGNTGELFF
DNA: TGCGCCAGCAGCTTGGACACGGGCAACACCGGGGAGCTGTTTTTT

size: -
D: TRBD1
V: TRBV6-6
J: TRBJ1-2
CDR3: CASRNSGQINYGYTF
DNA: TGTGCCAGCAGGAACTCGGGACAGATTAACTATGGCTACACCTTC

size: -
D: -
V: TRBV29-1
J: TRBJ2-3
CDR3: CSVELAAGTQYF
DNA: TGCAGCGTTGAGCTTGCTGCGGGGACGCAGTATTTT

size: -
D: -
V: TRBV18
J: TRBJ1-5
CDR3: CASSPAPGYQPQHF
DNA: TGTGCCAGCTCACCGGCCCCGGGCTATCAGCCCCAGCATTTT

size: few
D: -
V: TRBV7-2
J: TRBJ1-5
CDR3: CASSLMAGKALQPQHF
DNA: TGTGCCAGCAGCTTAATGGCAGGGAAGGCCCTCCAGCCCCAGCATTTT

size: -
D: -
V: TRBV6-5
J: TRBJ2-2
CDR3: CASRGDLVAGELFF
DNA: TGTGCCAGCAGGGGGGACCTAGTAGCCGGGGAGCTGTTTTTT

size: -
D: -
V: TRBV5-5
J: TRBJ1-3
CDR3: CASSLEGVGNTIYF
DNA: TGTGCCAGCAGCTTGGAAGGGGTTGGAAACACCATATATTTT

size: -
D: -
V: TRBV12-3/TRBV12-4
J: TRBJ2-7
CDR3: CATRVGTYEQYF
DNA: TGTGCCACCCGGGTCGGGACCTACGAGCAGTACTTC

size: -
D: -
V: TRBV5-1
J: TRBJ1-2
CDR3: CASSLDATNYGYTF
DNA: TGCGCCAGCAGCTTGGATGCGACTAACTATGGCTACACCTTC